The 3 T cell receptor beta chains below were found in one sample sequenced in a study of T cells in Graves' hyperthyroidism and ophthalmopathy. Amplified TCR beta CDR3 regions derived from RNA transcripts. First-round RT-PCR targeting the TCR CDR3 was performed with the HTBI primer set. TCRdb used MiXCR to reprocess the multiplex PCR reads, holding one entry per CDR3 protein. The sample holds about 600,000 distinct CDR3 sequences; around 15% are singletons and the top ten take roughly 3%. Specimen: blood. These receptor sequences come from a woman aged 40 to 50 with Graves' ophthalmopathy.

This clonotype occurred many times. The chain employs TRBV5-1 and TRBJ2-1; 9 bases line up with TRBD1. J was trimmed by 8 bases and V by 3 bases; bases with no gene match: 6. This CDR3 has 14 residues. CDR1 and CDR2 from the germline V gene are SGHRS and YFSETQ. The CDR3 DNA reads as TGCGCCAGCAGCTCACAGGGGACAGGGTATGAGCAGTTCTTC. This codes for CASSSQGTGYEQFF.

This clonotype was counted at least ten times. The chain has TRBV5-1 and TRBJ2-3, with 7 nucleotides matching TRBD2. This CDR3 is built from 14 residues. CDR1 and CDR2 (germline): SGHRS, YFSETQ. The ends lost 5 bases at V and 3 bases at J; junction bases unmatched: 6. CDR3 sequence (DNA): TGCGCCAGCAGTGCGGGAGTGTCAACAGATACGCAGTATTTT. Residues: CASSAGVSTDTQYF.

The chain uses TRBV6-2 or TRBV6-3 and TRBJ1-1; no clear D. Germline assignment: CDR1 MNHEY and CDR2 SVGEGT. The CDR3 is made up of 12 amino acids. Trimming pared 0 bases from V and 8 bases from J, leaving 7 bases between. The DNA of the CDR3 is TGTGCCAGCAGTTACTCAAGGCGGGAAGCTTTCTTT. Residues: CASSYSRREAFF.